The clone carrying this TCR beta chain has just a few counts. The antigen remains unidentified. TCRdb's copy holds only in-frame clones and misses some; the assay was immunoSEQ multiplex PCR. The sample records 110,000 to 150,000 clones, about 90% being singletons. The CDR3 is 14 residues long. CDR1 is SNHLY, CDR2 FYNNEI, per germline. Trimming shortened V by 7 bases and J by 2 bases, and 13 bases separated the two germline ends. The data were taken from a study of cytomegalovirus exposure and HLA in healthy donors. Findings and limits, study-wide: CMV antigen specificity of a few CMV-associated chains was confirmed in vitro.

The sample comprised PBMCs. The receptor's source is a woman under 30 in good health and CMV-seropositive. The chain uses TRBV2 and TRBJ2-3; TRBD1 is a possible D gene (5 bases). CDR3 DNA sequence: TGTGCCAGCACATCGCAGGGATACACAGATACGCAGTATTTT. Its protein product is CASTSQGYTDTQYF.